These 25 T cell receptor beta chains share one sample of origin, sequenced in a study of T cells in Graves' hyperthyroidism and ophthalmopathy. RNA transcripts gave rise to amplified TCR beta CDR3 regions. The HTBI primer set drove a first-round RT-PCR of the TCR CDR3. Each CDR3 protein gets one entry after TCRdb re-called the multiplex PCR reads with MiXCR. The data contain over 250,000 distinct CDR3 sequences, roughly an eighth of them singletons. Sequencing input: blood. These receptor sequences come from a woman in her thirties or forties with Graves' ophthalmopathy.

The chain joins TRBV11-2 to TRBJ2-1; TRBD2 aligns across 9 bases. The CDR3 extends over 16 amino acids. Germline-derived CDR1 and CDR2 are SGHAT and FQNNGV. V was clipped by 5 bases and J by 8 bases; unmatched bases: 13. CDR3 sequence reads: CASSRRGTSPGDEQFF. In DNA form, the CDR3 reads TGTGCCAGCAGCCGAAGGGGGACTAGCCCCGGGGATGAGCAGTTCTTC.

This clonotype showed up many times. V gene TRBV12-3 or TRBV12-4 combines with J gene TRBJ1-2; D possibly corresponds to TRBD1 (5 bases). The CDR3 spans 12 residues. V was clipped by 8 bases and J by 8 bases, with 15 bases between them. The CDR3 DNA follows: TGTGCCAGCTTCCCAATGTGGGGGGGCTACACCTTC. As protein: CASFPMWGGYTF.

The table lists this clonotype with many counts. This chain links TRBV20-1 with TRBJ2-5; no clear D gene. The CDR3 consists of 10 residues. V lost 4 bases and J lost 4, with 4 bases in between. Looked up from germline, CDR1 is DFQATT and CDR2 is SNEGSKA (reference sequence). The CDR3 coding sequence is TGCAGTGCTAAGGCAGAGACCCAGTACTTC. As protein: CSAKAETQYF.

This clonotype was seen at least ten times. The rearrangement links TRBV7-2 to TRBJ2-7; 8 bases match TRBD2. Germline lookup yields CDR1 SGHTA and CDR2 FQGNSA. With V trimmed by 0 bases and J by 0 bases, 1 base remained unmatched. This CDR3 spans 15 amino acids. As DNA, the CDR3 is TGTGCCAGCAGCTTAGCCGGGACTAGCTCCTACGAGCAGTACTTC. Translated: CASSLAGTSSYEQYF.

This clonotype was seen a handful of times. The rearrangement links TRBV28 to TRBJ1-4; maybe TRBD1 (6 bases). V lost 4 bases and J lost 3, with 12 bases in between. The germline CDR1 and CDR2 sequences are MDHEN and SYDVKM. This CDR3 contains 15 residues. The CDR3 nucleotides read TGTGCCAGCAGTTCCCCCGGGACACCTAATGAAAAACTGTTTTTT. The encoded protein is CASSSPGTPNEKLFF.

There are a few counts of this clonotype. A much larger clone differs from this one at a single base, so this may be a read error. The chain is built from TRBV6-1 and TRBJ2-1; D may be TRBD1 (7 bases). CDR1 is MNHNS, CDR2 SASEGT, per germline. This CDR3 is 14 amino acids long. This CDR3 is CASSDRGAYNGQFF. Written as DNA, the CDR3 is TGTGCCAGCAGTGACAGGGGGGCGTACAATGGGCAGTTCTTC.

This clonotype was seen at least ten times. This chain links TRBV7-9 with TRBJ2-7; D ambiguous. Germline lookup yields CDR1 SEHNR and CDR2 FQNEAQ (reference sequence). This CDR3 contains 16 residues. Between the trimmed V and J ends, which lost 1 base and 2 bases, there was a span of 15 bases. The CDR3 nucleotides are TGTGCCAGCAGCTTAGACCTTGGGCAAACCCCCTACGAGCAGTACTTC. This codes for CASSLDLGQTPYEQYF.

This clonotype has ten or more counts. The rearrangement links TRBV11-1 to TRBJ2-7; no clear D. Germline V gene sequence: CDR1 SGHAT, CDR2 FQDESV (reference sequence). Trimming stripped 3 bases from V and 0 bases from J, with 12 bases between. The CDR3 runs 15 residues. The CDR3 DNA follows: TGTGCCAGCAGCTTCGGTGTTGGGGTCTCCTACGAGCAGTACTTC. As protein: CASSFGVGVSYEQYF.

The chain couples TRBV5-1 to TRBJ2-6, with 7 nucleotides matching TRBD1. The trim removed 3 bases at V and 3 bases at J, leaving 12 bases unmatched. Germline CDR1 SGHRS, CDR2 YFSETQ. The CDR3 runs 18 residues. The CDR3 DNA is TGCGCCAGCAGCTCCACCCGGACAGGTGTGGGTGGGGCCAACGTCCTGACTTTC. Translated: CASSSTRTGVGGANVLTF.

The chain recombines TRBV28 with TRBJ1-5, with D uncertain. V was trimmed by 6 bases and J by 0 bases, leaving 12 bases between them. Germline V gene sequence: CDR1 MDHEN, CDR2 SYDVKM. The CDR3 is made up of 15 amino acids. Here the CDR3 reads CASSQASYSNQPQHF. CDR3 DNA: TGTGCCAGCAGCCAGGCCTCTTATAGCAATCAGCCCCAGCATTTT.

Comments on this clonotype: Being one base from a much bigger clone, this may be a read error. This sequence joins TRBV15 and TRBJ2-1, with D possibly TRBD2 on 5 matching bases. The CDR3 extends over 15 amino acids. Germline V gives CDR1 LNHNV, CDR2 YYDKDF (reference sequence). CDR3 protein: CVTSRGSVAYNEQFF. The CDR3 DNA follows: TGTGTCACCAGCAGAGGTAGCGTTGCCTACAATGAGCAGTTCTTC.

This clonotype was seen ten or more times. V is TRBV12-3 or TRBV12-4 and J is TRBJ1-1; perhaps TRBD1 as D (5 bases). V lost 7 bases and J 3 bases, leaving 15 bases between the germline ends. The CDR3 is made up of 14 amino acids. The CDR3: CASTQTEVYTEAFF. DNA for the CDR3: TGTGCCAGCACCCAGACAGAGGTCTACACTGAAGCTTTCTTT.

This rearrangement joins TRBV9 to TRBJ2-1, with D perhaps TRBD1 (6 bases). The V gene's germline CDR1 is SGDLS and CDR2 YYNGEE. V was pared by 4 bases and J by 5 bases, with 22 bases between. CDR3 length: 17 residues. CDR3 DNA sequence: TGTGCCAGCAGCCCTCATACAGGGAGCGAATTTAACAATGAGCAGTTCTTC. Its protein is CASSPHTGSEFNNEQFF. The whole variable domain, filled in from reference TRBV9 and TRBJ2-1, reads DSGVTQTPKHLITATGQRVTLRCSPRSGDLSVYWYQQSLDQGLQFLIQYYNGEERAKGNILERFSAQQFPDLHSELNLSSLELGDSALYFCASSPHTGSEFNNEQFFGPGTRLTVL.

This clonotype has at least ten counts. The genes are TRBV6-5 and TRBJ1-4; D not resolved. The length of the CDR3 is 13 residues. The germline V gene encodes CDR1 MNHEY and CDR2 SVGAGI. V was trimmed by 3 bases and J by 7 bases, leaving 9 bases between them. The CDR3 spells CASSYTRGEKLFF. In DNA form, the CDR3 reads TGTGCCAGCAGTTATACCCGGGGTGAAAAACTGTTTTTT.

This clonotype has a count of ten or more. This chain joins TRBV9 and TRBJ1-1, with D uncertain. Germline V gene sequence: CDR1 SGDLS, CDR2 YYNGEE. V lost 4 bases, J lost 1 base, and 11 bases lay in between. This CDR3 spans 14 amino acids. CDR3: CASSPRTSNTEAFF. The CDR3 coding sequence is TGTGCCAGCAGCCCCAGGACCTCGAACACTGAAGCTTTCTTT.

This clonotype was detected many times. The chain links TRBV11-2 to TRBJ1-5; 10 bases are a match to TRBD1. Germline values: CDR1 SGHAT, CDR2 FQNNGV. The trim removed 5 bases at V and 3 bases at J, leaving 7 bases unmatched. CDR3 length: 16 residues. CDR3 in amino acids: CASSPGTGVINQPQHF. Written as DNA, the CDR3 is TGTGCCAGCAGCCCAGGGACAGGGGTTATCAATCAGCCCCAGCATTTT. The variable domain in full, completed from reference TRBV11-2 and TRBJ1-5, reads EAGVAQSPRYKIIEKRQSVAFWCNPISGHATLYWYQQILGQGPKLLIQFQNNGVVDDSQLPKDRFSAERLKGVDSTLKIQPAKLEDSAVYLCASSPGTGVINQPQHFGDGTRLSIL.

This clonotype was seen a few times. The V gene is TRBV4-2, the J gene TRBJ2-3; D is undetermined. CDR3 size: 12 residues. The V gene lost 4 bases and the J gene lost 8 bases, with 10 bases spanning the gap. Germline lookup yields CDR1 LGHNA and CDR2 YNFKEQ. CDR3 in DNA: TGTGCCAGCAGCCCGGATACGGCTACGCAGTATTTT. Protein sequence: CASSPDTATQYF.

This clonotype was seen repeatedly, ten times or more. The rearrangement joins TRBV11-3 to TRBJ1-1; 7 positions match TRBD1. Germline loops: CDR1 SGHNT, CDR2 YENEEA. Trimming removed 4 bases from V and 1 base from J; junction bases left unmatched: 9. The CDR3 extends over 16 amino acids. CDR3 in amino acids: CASSSLVGTANTEAFF. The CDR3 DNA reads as TGTGCCAGCAGCTCACTCGTAGGGACAGCGAACACTGAAGCTTTCTTT. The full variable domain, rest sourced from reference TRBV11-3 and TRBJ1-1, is EAGVVQSPRYKIIEKKQPVAFWCNPISGHNTLYWYLQNLGQGPELLIRYENEEAVDDSQLPKDRFSAERLKGVDSTLKIQPAELGDSAVYLCASSSLVGTANTEAFFGQGTRLTVV.

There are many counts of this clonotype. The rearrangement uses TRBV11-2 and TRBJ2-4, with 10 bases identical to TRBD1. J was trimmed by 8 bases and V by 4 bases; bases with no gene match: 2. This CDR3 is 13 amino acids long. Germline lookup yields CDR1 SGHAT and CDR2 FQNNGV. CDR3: CASSSDRGYIQYF. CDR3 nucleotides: TGTGCCAGCAGCTCGGACAGGGGGTACATTCAGTACTTC.

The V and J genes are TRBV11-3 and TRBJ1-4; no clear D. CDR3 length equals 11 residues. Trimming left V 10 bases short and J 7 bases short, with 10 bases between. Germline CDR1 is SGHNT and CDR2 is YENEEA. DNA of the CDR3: TGTGCCACCGGGGAAGGTGAAAAACTGTTTTTT. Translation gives CATGEGEKLFF.

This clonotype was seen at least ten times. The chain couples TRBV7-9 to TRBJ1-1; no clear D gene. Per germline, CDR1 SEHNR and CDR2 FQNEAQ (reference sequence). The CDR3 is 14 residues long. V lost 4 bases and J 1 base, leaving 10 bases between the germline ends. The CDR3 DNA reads TGTGCCAGCAGCTCCCTTCGTGGGAACACTGAAGCTTTCTTT. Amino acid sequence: CASSSLRGNTEAFF.

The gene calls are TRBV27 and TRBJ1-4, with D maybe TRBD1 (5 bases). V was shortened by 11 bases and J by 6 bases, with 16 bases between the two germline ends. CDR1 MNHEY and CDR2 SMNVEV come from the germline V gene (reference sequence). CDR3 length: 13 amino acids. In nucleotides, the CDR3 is TGTGCCGGACCCCCGGGGGTGCATGAAAAACTGTTTTTT. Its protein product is CAGPPGVHEKLFF.

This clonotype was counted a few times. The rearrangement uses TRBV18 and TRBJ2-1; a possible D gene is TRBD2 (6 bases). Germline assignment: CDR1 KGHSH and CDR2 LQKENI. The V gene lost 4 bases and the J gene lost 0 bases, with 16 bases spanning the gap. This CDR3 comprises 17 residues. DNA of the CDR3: TGTGCCAGCTCACGAACTCAACTAGCTGCCTCCTACAATGAGCAGTTCTTC. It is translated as CASSRTQLAASYNEQFF.

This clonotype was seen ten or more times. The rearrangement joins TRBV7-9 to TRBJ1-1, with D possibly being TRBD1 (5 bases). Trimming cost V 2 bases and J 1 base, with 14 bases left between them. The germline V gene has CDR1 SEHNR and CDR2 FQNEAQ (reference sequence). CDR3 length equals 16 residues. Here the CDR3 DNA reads TGTGCCAGCAGCTTACCTCGGGACGGGAAGAACACTGAAGCTTTCTTT. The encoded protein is CASSLPRDGKNTEAFF.

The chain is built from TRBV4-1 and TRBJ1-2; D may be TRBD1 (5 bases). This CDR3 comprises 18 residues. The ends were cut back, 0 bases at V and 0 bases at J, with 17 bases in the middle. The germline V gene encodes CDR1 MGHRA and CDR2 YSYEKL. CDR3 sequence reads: CASSQESLRRDANYGYTF. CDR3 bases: TGCGCCAGCAGCCAAGAGTCTCTCCGGAGGGACGCTAACTATGGCTACACCTTC.